This passage covers 25 T cell receptor beta chains from one sample sequenced in a study of human T cells and chemical hapten exposure. Sample time point: patch test 1, 2 weeks after DPC sensitization. Specified treatment: therapeutic diphenylcyclopropenone sensitization with weekly scalp DPC. TCRdb reprocessed the RACE reads with MiXCR, giving one entry per CDR3 protein. This sample has about 380,000 distinct CDR3 sequences; approximately 5.1% occur once, and the top ten carry approximately 2.5%. Material: whole blood, obtained in connection with sensitization to the hapten diphenylcyclopropenone (DPC). These receptors were obtained from a woman in her forties or fifties with alopecia areata. Some clones in this sample may be carry-over from other donors' samples.

This clonotype was seen at least ten times. The chain couples TRBV20-1 to TRBJ1-2; D is unresolved. Germline CDR1 DFQATT, CDR2 SNEGSKA (reference sequence). With 3 bases removed from V and 0 bases from J, the gap between germline ends came to 8 bases. CDR3 size: 13 residues. This chain's CDR3 is CSASDITNYGYTF. CDR3 DNA: TGCAGTGCTAGTGACATCACTAACTATGGCTACACCTTC.

At least ten counts were recorded for this clonotype. The J gene is TRBJ1-4, the V gene TRBV5-1; 7 bases line up with TRBD1. Trimming took 6 bases from V and 8 from J; bases not matched to a gene: 13. Germline V CDR1 and CDR2: SGHRS, YFSETQ. This CDR3 comprises 15 residues. The DNA for the CDR3 is TGCGCCAGCACCGAACGACAGGGAGAAGGGGAAAAACTGTTTTTT. This sequence encodes CASTERQGEGEKLFF.

This clonotype has at least ten counts. J is TRBJ2-7 and V is TRBV28; weak D call: TRBD1 (5 bases). V shed 5 bases and J shed 7 bases, with 15 bases lying between them. Germline assignment: CDR1 MDHEN and CDR2 SYDVKM. This CDR3 is built from 13 residues. CDR3 coding DNA: TGTGCCAGCAGTGCAGCAGGGCCCCCGGAGCAGTACTTC. Translated: CASSAAGPPEQYF.

This clonotype was seen a few times. The chain recombines TRBV29-1 with TRBJ2-7, with 7 bases identical to TRBD2. V lost 7 bases to trimming and J lost 0 bases; unmatched junction nucleotides: 9. Germline loops: CDR1 SQVTM, CDR2 ANQGSEA. The CDR3 is 14 amino acids. The CDR3 region has the DNA TGCAGCGCCGTCCGGGACTACGGCTCCTACGAGCAGTACTTC. Its protein product is CSAVRDYGSYEQYF.

This clonotype was picked up many times. This chain uses TRBV29-1 with TRBJ1-1; D not resolved. V lost 7 bases to trimming and J lost 4 bases, with 16 bases between them. CDR1 SQVTM and CDR2 ANQGSEA come from the germline V gene. This CDR3 comprises 13 residues. The CDR3 sequence is CSAFLTGGTEAFF. DNA for the CDR3: TGCAGCGCCTTTCTTACTGGTGGCACTGAAGCTTTCTTT.

This clonotype was observed a handful of times. V gene TRBV9 combines with J gene TRBJ2-7, with D hard to call. Germline loops: CDR1 SGDLS, CDR2 YYNGEE. V was cut by 0 bases and J by 5 bases, with 6 bases left in between. There are 12 residues in the CDR3. The CDR3 coding sequence is TGTGCCAGCAGCGTAGGTGACCACGAGCAGTACTTC. Encoded protein: CASSVGDHEQYF.

Note on this clonotype: One end of the junction is discordant with germline, which a read error may explain. The chain combines TRBV9 with TRBJ2-3; D not resolved. CDR1 is SGDLS, CDR2 YYNGEE, per germline. The CDR3 sequence is 12 residues long. CDR3 loop: CASSVGPPGVNF. The CDR3 coding sequence is TGTGCCAGCAGCGTTGGCCCCCCAGGCGTGAATTTT.

This clonotype was observed at least ten times. The chain employs TRBV2 and TRBJ2-5; D unclear. Looked up from germline, CDR1 is SNHLY and CDR2 is FYNNEI. CDR3 length: 13 residues. Trimming removed 5 bases at V and 2 bases at J, with 9 bases between. The CDR3 DNA reads TGTGCCAGCAGTCGCGTCGGGCAAGAGACCCAGTACTTC. Translation: CASSRVGQETQYF.

This clonotype was observed at least ten times. This chain connects TRBV20-1 to TRBJ2-7, with TRBD2 as a possible D gene (6 bases). The germline V gene encodes CDR1 DFQATT and CDR2 SNEGSKA (reference sequence). V lost 7 bases and J 4 bases, leaving 17 bases between the germline ends. The CDR3 runs to 13 residues. This chain's CDR3 is CSGAREPGYEQYF. The CDR3 nucleotides are TGCAGTGGGGCCCGGGAGCCCGGGTACGAGCAGTACTTC.

This clonotype was observed many times. The V call is TRBV5-4, the J call TRBJ2-5; 9 nucleotides match TRBD1. The CDR3 has 15 residues. The germline V gene has CDR1 SGHNT and CDR2 YYREEE (reference sequence). Germline trimming cut 6 bases from V and 9 bases from J; bases unmatched to any gene: 15. The CDR3 coding sequence is TGTGCCAGCACCAAGACAGGGGGGGGTAACGAGGCCCAGTACTTC. Its translation is CASTKTGGGNEAQYF.

This clonotype was seen more than once but under ten times. The rearrangement uses TRBV2 and TRBJ1-2; 9 bases fit TRBD1. The CDR3 runs to 15 residues. Unmatched junction bases numbered 5, after V lost 1 base and J lost 5 bases. From germline, CDR1 is SNHLY and CDR2 FYNNEI. The CDR3 DNA reads TGTGCCAGCAGTGAAGACGGACAGGGGAGATATGGCTACACCTTC. Translating it yields CASSEDGQGRYGYTF.

The chain employs TRBV28 and TRBJ2-2; D is possibly TRBD2 (6 bases). The CDR3 totals 15 residues. Germline assignment: CDR1 MDHEN and CDR2 SYDVKM. V was cut by 7 bases and J by 4 bases, with 16 bases left in between. CDR3 bases: TGTGCCAGCACTATAGGAGGGGCTGGCACCGGGGAGCTGTTTTTT. This encodes CASTIGGAGTGELFF.

This clonotype occurred many times. The chain is built from TRBV19 and TRBJ1-4, with a tentative D call TRBD1 (5 bases). V was clipped by 9 bases and J by 8 bases, with 22 bases between them. The CDR3 is made up of 15 amino acids. Germline-derived CDR1 and CDR2 are LNHDA and SQIVND (reference sequence). This CDR3 is CASQAGRTDGEKLFF. In DNA form, the CDR3 reads TGTGCCAGCCAGGCGGGGCGAACGGATGGAGAAAAACTGTTTTTT.

At least ten counts were recorded for this clonotype. The chain is built from TRBV7-2 and TRBJ2-3; 13 nucleotides agree with TRBD2. The CDR3 consists of 17 residues. V lost 7 bases, J lost 2 bases, and 9 bases stayed unmatched. In germline, CDR1 is SGHTA, CDR2 FQGNSA. CDR3 coding DNA: TGTGCCAGCACCCTACTAGCGGGGGGGCCTGTCACAGATACGCAGTATTTT. Its translation: CASTLLAGGPVTDTQYF.

This clonotype was counted ten times or more. V gene TRBV5-5 combines with J gene TRBJ1-2, with D maybe TRBD1 (5 bases). The CDR3 consists of 15 residues. Trimming took 1 base from V and 5 from J, leaving 15 bases between them. Germline CDR1 SGHKS, CDR2 YYEKEE (reference sequence). CDR3 nucleotide sequence: TGTGCCAGCAGCTTGTCAGTCAGGGCCGATTATGGCTACACCTTC. Residues: CASSLSVRADYGYTF.

The chain is built from TRBV5-5 and TRBJ2-1, with 11 nucleotides matching TRBD1. The J segment lost 5 bases and the V segment lost 3 bases, leaving 7 bases of the junction unmatched. CDR3 length: 16 residues. In germline, CDR1 is SGHKS, CDR2 YYEKEE (reference sequence). CDR3 bases: TGTGCCAGCAGCTACCCGGGACAGGGGGTTCACAATGAGCAGTTCTTC. It specifies CASSYPGQGVHNEQFF. The full variable domain, its missing parts supplied by reference TRBV5-5 and TRBJ2-1, is DAGVTQSPTHLIKTRGQQVTLRCSPISGHKSVSWYQQVLGQGPQFIFQYYEKEERGRGNFPDRFSARQFPNYSSELNVNALLLGDSALYLCASSYPGQGVHNEQFFGPGTRLTVL.

The J gene is TRBJ1-5, the V gene TRBV4-1, with 10 nucleotides matching TRBD1. The J segment lost 1 base and the V segment lost 4 bases, leaving 10 bases of the junction unmatched. The germline gives CDR1 MGHRA, CDR2 YSYEKL. CDR3 length: 18 residues. Here the CDR3 DNA reads TGCGCCAGCAGCCTGACAGGGGGCGCATCTTCGAGCAATCAGCCCCAGCATTTT. Residues: CASSLTGGASSSNQPQHF.

This clonotype was detected only a few times. The rearrangement uses TRBV7-9 and TRBJ2-1; 7 nucleotides line up with TRBD2. Germline CDR1 and CDR2: SEHNR and FQNEAQ (reference sequence). Trimming at V came to 3 bases and at J to 4 bases, leaving 3 bases not matched to a gene. The CDR3 covers 14 residues. The CDR3 DNA is TGTGCCAGCAGCTTGCTAGCGGTGTACAATGAGCAGTTCTTC. This codes for CASSLLAVYNEQFF.

In its sample, this clonotype was seen many times. In DNA, the CDR3 is TGTGCCAGCAGCTTGGTAGGGAGGTCCAGCACAGATACGCAGTATTTT. Its translation is CASSLVGRSSTDTQYF. V usage is TRBV5-5 and J usage is TRBJ2-3; TRBD2 might be the D (6 bases). The CDR3 runs 16 residues. The V end was cut by 0 bases, the J end by 0 bases, with 11 bases between. Germline-derived CDR1 and CDR2 are SGHKS and YYEKEE (reference sequence).

This clonotype was detected ten times or more. This sequence joins TRBV5-1 and TRBJ1-1; D not resolved. Trimming cost V 0 bases and J 5 bases, with 14 bases left between them. This CDR3 spans 15 amino acids. Germline assignment: CDR1 SGHRS and CDR2 YFSETQ. The CDR3 region is CASSLADMGYTEAFF. DNA for the CDR3: TGCGCCAGCAGCTTGGCCGATATGGGGTATACTGAAGCTTTCTTT.

V gene TRBV3-1 combines with J gene TRBJ1-1; D is unresolved. The CDR3 consists of 13 residues. Germline CDR1 and CDR2: LGHDT and YNNKEL (reference sequence). V lost 4 bases, J lost 6 bases, and 12 bases lay in between. The CDR3 loop reads CASSRGGSAEAFF. CDR3 coding DNA: TGTGCCAGCAGCCGTGGAGGATCGGCTGAAGCTTTCTTT.

This clonotype has a count of ten or more. This rearrangement joins TRBV6-2 or TRBV6-3 to TRBJ2-7; 8 bases are shared with TRBD2. The CDR3 has 17 amino acids. V shed 0 bases and J 0 bases; nucleotides not matched to a gene: 7. Germline V gives CDR1 MNHEY, CDR2 SVGEGT. The CDR3 coding sequence is TGTGCCAGCAGTTACTCGAGTCTAGCGGGTAGCTCCTACGAGCAGTACTTC. This gives the protein CASSYSSLAGSSYEQYF.

This clonotype was observed at least ten times. This chain links TRBV30 with TRBJ1-3; weak D call: TRBD1 (5 bases). There are 14 residues in the CDR3. Germline V CDR1 and CDR2: GTSNPN, SVGIG (reference sequence). V was cut by 0 bases and J by 2 bases, with 8 bases left in between. The CDR3 DNA reads as TGTGCCTGGAGTGTTCGGGGGGCTGGAAACACCATATATTTT. It yields the protein CAWSVRGAGNTIYF.

This clonotype was found many times. The V call is TRBV5-1, the J call TRBJ2-1; 7 bases match TRBD1. Germline CDR1 is SGHRS and CDR2 is YFSETQ. Trimming removed 1 base from V and 8 bases from J; junction bases left unmatched: 12. The CDR3 consists of 16 residues. The CDR3 nucleotides are TGCGCCAGCAGCTTGCTTTTAAAAGGGGGCACTGATGAGCAGTTCTTC. Protein sequence: CASSLLLKGGTDEQFF.

A few counts support this clonotype. The V and J genes are TRBV5-6 and TRBJ2-7; 7 nucleotides match TRBD1. Germline CDR1 and CDR2: SGHDT and YYEEEE. The V and J ends lost 3 bases and 2 bases, in that order; junction bases with no gene match: 8. The CDR3 covers 15 residues. The CDR3 region is CASSSTDRRAYEQYF. The CDR3 DNA follows: TGTGCCAGCAGCTCCACGGACAGGCGGGCCTACGAGCAGTACTTC.